The rows below give T cell receptor beta chains drawn from one sample of a study of blood T cell repertoires in COVID-19. This table comes from immunoSEQ multiplex PCR, and its TCRdb copy is limited to in-frame clones, with some not included. The repertoire consists of about 300,000 clones, with over 80% occurring once and the leading ten covering more than 1.3%. Input material: peripheral blood. All receptors derive from a woman aged 40 to 50 who had recovered from COVID-19. Each CDR3 is given with its conserved first and last residue. A D gene is named only where the DNA matches it firmly. For some rows the clone size is stated as once, few or many, or as a class when expanded; others skip it.

TRBD1,-,TRBJ1-1,TRBV29-1,CSVAQGVGTEAFF,TGCAGCGTAGCTCAGGGGGTTGGGACTGAAGCTTTCTTT
-,-,TRBJ1-1,TRBV7-6,CASSPNGGGAFF,TGTGCCAGCAGCCCTAACGGGGGGGGAGCTTTCTTT
-,-,TRBJ1-1,TRBV6-2/TRBV6-3,CASSYYASTEAFF,TGTGCCAGCAGTTATTACGCGAGCACTGAAGCTTTCTTT
-,-,TRBJ2-3,TRBV15,CATSRYPGSTDTQYF,TGTGCCACCAGCAGGTATCCGGGAAGCACAGATACGCAGTATTTT
-,-,TRBJ1-3,TRBV9,CASSVDQGGGNTIYF,TGTGCCAGCAGCGTAGATCAGGGCGGTGGAAACACCATATATTTT
-,-,TRBJ1-1,TRBV6-6,CASSYSKGAVTEAFF,TGTGCCAGCAGTTACTCGAAAGGGGCAGTCACTGAAGCTTTCTTT
-,-,TRBJ1-1,TRBV5-1,CASRGALNTEAFF,TGCGCCAGCAGGGGAGCTTTGAACACTGAAGCTTTCTTT
-,-,TRBJ1-2,TRBV13,CASSLERRRSRYGYTF,TGTGCCAGCAGCTTAGAACGTCGCAGGTCTCGGTATGGCTACACCTTC
TRBD1,-,TRBJ1-2,TRBV15,CATTGGRGYGYTF,TGTGCCACCACAGGGGGCAGGGGCTATGGCTACACCTTC
-,-,TRBJ1-1,TRBV19,CASSSIRGRGNTEAFF,TGTGCCAGTAGTAGTATAAGGGGAAGGGGGAACACTGAAGCTTTCTTT
TRBD1,-,TRBJ1-2,TRBV5-1,CASSFDRGDLYGYTF,TGCGCCAGCAGCTTTGACAGGGGGGATCTTTATGGCTACACCTTC
TRBD2,-,TRBJ2-7,TRBV6-2/TRBV6-3,CASSPPAGRGGSYEQYF,TGTGCCAGCAGCCCTCCCGCGGGGCGGGGGGGCTCCTACGAGCAGTACTTC
TRBD1,once,TRBJ1-5,TRBV3-1/TRBV3-2,CASSHYRGPPQHF,TGTGCCAGCAGCCACTACAGGGGGCCGCCCCAGCATTTT